This T cell receptor (beta chain) is drawn from a study of patients and donors after allogeneic stem cell transplantation. Using its own MiXCR run on the RT-PCR reads, TCRdb lists one record per CDR3 protein. Here the sample spans under 200,000 distinct CDR3 sequences, approximately 28% being singletons. This clonotype was seen more than once but under ten times. Sample: blood, either unsorted or a sorted T cell fraction (not recorded which). The receptor comes from a human donor who was either an allogeneic HSCT recipient or a stem cell or donor lymphocyte infusion donor (not recorded which). It is not recorded whose cells these are; they may come from a transplant donor.

The CDR3 region has the DNA TGTGCCAGCAGCTTATCTGGGACAAGTGAAAAACTGTTTTTT. It yields the protein CASSLSGTSEKLFF. The V call is TRBV7-2, the J call TRBJ1-4, with a possible D match to TRBD1 (6 bases). V gave up 2 bases and J gave up 7 bases, with 11 bases separating them. CDR3 length: 14 residues. Germline CDR1 SGHTA, CDR2 FQGNSA.